Listed below are T cell receptor beta chains from one sample, sequenced in a study of blood T cell repertoires in COVID-19. Only in-frame clones appear in the TCRdb table, and some are missing; sequencing was by immunoSEQ multiplex PCR. The sample consists of approximately 290,000 clones, approximately 86% of them appearing once. Sequencing was carried out using peripheral blood. The receptors were gathered from a human donor with COVID-19, enrolled during active disease. The donor label of this sample is uncertain. Each CDR3 is given with its conserved first and last residue. The D gene is left open where the match is weak. Only some rows state a clone size, as once, few, many or a class for expanded clones.

d_gene,v_gene,abundance,j_gene,CDR3aa,CDR3nt
.,TRBV10-3,.,TRBJ1-1,CAISNSAEAFF,TGTGCCATCAGCAACTCCGCTGAAGCTTTCTTT
TRBD1,TRBV2,.,TRBJ2-7,CASRGTGSYEQYF,TGTGCCAGCAGAGGGACAGGGTCCTACGAGCAGTACTTC
TRBD1,TRBV19,.,TRBJ2-7,CASSSKFRGRPSYEQYF,TGTGCCAGTAGTTCTAAGTTCAGGGGGCGTCCCTCCTACGAGCAGTACTTC
.,TRBV13,.,TRBJ1-1,CASSRNTGTPTEAFF,TGTGCCAGCAGCCGCAATACCGGGACTCCCACTGAAGCTTTCTTT
.,TRBV24-1,.,TRBJ2-7,CATSDLSPPEQYF,TGTGCCACCAGTGATTTGAGCCCCCCCGAGCAGTACTTC
.,TRBV20-1,.,TRBJ2-2,CSASSSATGELFF,TGCAGTGCTAGTTCTAGCGCTACCGGGGAGCTGTTTTTT
TRBD1,TRBV2,.,TRBJ1-6,CASSRDRDSYNSPLHF,TGTGCCAGCAGTAGGGATCGGGACAGTTATAATTCACCCCTCCACTTT
TRBD1,TRBV6-5,.,TRBJ1-6,CASIVTGGGNSPLHF,TGTGCCAGCATAGTAACAGGGGGCGGAAATTCACCCCTCCACTTT
.,TRBV11-2,.,TRBJ2-2,CASSLVGDAGELFF,TGTGCCAGCAGCTTAGTAGGGGATGCCGGGGAGCTGTTTTTT
.,TRBV15,.,TRBJ1-5,CATSRPGEGGNQPQHF,TGTGCCACCAGCAGACCCGGGGAGGGAGGCAATCAGCCCCAGCATTTT
TRBD2,TRBV5-1,.,TRBJ2-1,CASRSGLAGYNEQFF,TGCGCCAGCAGATCGGGACTAGCGGGCTACAATGAGCAGTTCTTC
TRBD2,TRBV7-9,.,TRBJ2-3,CASSKTSGSGTDTQYF,TGTGCCAGCAGCAAAACTAGCGGGAGCGGAACAGATACGCAGTATTTT
TRBD1,TRBV5-4,.,TRBJ2-3,CASRRGTGGRDTQYF,TGTGCCAGCAGGCGGGGTACAGGGGGGCGCGATACGCAGTATTTT
.,TRBV7-2,.,TRBJ2-1,CASSFRGSSYNEQFF,TGTGCCAGCAGCTTTCGAGGGAGCTCCTACAATGAGCAGTTCTTC
.,TRBV27,.,TRBJ2-1,CASRPPGSNEQFF,TGTGCCAGCAGGCCACCAGGGTCTAATGAGCAGTTCTTC
.,TRBV28,.,TRBJ2-2,CASRILAPNTGELFF,TGTGCCAGCAGAATTCTAGCGCCGAACACCGGGGAGCTGTTTTTT
.,TRBV12-3/TRBV12-4,.,TRBJ1-2,CASSLGGNYGYTF,TGTGCCAGCAGTTTGGGGGGAAACTATGGCTACACCTTC
.,TRBV11-1,once,TRBJ2-7,CASSLVRFAEQYF,TGTGCCAGCAGCTTAGTACGGTTTGCCGAGCAGTACTTC
TRBD1,TRBV10-2,.,TRBJ1-5,CASRLDSGTGRQPQHF,TGCGCCAGCAGGTTGGACTCCGGGACAGGGCGGCAGCCCCAGCATTTT
TRBD1,TRBV3-1/TRBV3-2,.,TRBJ1-5,CASSQVGGTGIQPQHF,TGTGCCAGCAGCCAAGTCGGCGGGACAGGGATACAGCCCCAGCATTTT
TRBD2,TRBV19,.,TRBJ2-2,CASGRAGGPPDRELFF,TGTGCCAGTGGGAGAGCGGGAGGGCCCCCCGACCGCGAGCTGTTTTTT
.,TRBV10-3,.,TRBJ1-1,CAISESRGGSTEAFF,TGTGCCATCAGTGAGTCGAGGGGAGGGTCCACTGAAGCTTTCTTT
.,TRBV28,.,TRBJ1-5,CASRGVNQPQHF,TGTGCCAGCCGGGGGGTCAATCAGCCCCAGCATTTT
.,TRBV27,many,TRBJ1-3,CASGYRVGAGNTIYF,TGTGCCAGCGGCTACAGGGTCGGAGCTGGAAACACCATATATTTT
.,TRBV19,.,TRBJ1-1,CASSDQQDPRPLEAFF,TGTGCCAGTAGTGATCAACAGGACCCCCGCCCTCTTGAAGCTTTCTTT
TRBD2,TRBV27,.,TRBJ2-1,CASSLIVGLAGGRNEQFF,TGTGCCAGCAGTCTAATCGTCGGACTAGCGGGAGGGAGGAATGAGCAGTTCTTC
TRBD1,TRBV5-8,.,TRBJ1-5,CASSTGTGRNQPQHF,TGTGCCAGCAGCACCGGGACAGGGAGGAATCAGCCCCAGCATTTT
.,TRBV19,.,TRBJ1-5,CASSISQQGQPQHF,TGTGCCAGTAGTATCTCACAGCAGGGACAGCCCCAGCATTTT
.,TRBV7-3,.,TRBJ1-1,CASSFVGGQAFF,TGTGCCAGCAGCTTCGTTGGAGGGCAAGCTTTCTTT
.,TRBV21-1,once,TRBJ2-1,CASSKFPRNEQFF,TGTGCCAGCAGCAAATTTCCCAGAAATGAGCAGTTCTTC
TRBD2,TRBV9,few,TRBJ2-5,CASSVEGSGRAETQYF,TGTGCCAGCAGCGTAGAGGGTAGCGGGAGAGCAGAGACCCAGTACTTC
.,TRBV2,.,TRBJ1-5,CASSEIKGLYSNQPQHF,TGTGCCAGCAGTGAGATCAAAGGACTGTATAGCAATCAGCCCCAGCATTTT
TRBD2,TRBV9,.,TRBJ2-3,CASTAGSGSPPDTQYF,TGTGCCAGCACCGCAGGGAGCGGGAGCCCGCCAGATACGCAGTATTTT
TRBD1,TRBV7-8,.,TRBJ1-1,CASSSDRGLGNTEAFF,TGTGCCAGCAGCTCCGACAGGGGGCTGGGGAACACTGAAGCTTTCTTT
.,TRBV18,.,TRBJ1-1,CAIREGGESEAFF,TGTGCCATCAGGGAGGGAGGGGAGTCTGAAGCTTTCTTT
.,TRBV20-1,.,TRBJ2-3,CSASLAAGRTDTQYF,TGCAGTGCTAGTTTGGCTGCGGGGCGCACAGATACGCAGTATTTT
.,TRBV5-4,once,TRBJ2-1,CASSLGGGSSYNEQFF,TGTGCCAGCAGCTTGGGCGGCGGCAGCTCCTACAATGAGCAGTTCTTC
TRBD2,TRBV5-1,.,TRBJ2-1,CASSASAGSYNEQFF,TGCGCCAGCAGTGCGTCAGCGGGATCTTACAATGAGCAGTTCTTC
.,TRBV5-1,.,TRBJ2-2,CASTVDGFNTGELFF,TGCGCCAGCACCGTCGACGGGTTTAACACCGGGGAGCTGTTTTTT
.,TRBV27,.,TRBJ1-1,CASSSPGNADTEAFF,TGTGCCAGCAGTTCTCCCGGGAATGCGGACACTGAAGCTTTCTTT
TRBD2,TRBV12-3/TRBV12-4,.,TRBJ2-1,CASEPSGNNEQFF,TGTGCCAGCGAGCCTAGCGGGAACAATGAGCAGTTCTTC
.,TRBV5-1,once,TRBJ2-3,CASSPDSGADTQYF,TGCGCCAGCAGCCCGGACTCGGGAGCAGATACGCAGTATTTT
.,TRBV30,.,TRBJ1-6,CAWSGSSNSPLHF,TGTGCCTGGAGTGGGTCTAGCAATTCACCCCTCCACTTT
TRBD2,TRBV7-3,.,TRBJ2-3,CASSRYSSGLTHPTDTQYF,TGTGCCAGCAGCCGCTACTCTAGCGGACTAACGCACCCCACAGATACGCAGTATTTT
.,TRBV27,.,TRBJ2-1,CASSLATRNPPLLTSYNEQFF,TGTGCCAGCAGTTTAGCCACGCGAAACCCGCCCCTCCTCACCTCCTACAATGAGCAGTTCTTC
.,TRBV21-1,.,TRBJ1-1,CASWQGAFDTEAFF,TGTGCCAGCTGGCAGGGGGCGTTTGACACTGAAGCTTTCTTT
.,TRBV5-1,.,TRBJ1-2,CASSLQEGRDGYTF,TGCGCCAGCAGCTTGCAGGAGGGAAGGGATGGCTACACCTTC
.,TRBV21-1,once,TRBJ2-1,CASSKAKGLAGLGNEQFF,TGTGCCAGCAGCAAAGCGAAAGGACTAGCGGGGTTGGGCAATGAGCAGTTCTTC